These 22 T cell receptor beta chains were sequenced from one sample in a study of T and B cells in COVID-19 patients (dated by TCRdb to about 2020). Genomic DNA extracted from blood, in amounts of 250-500 ng, served as the starting material for amplifying TRB repertoires. Sequenced on an Illumina MiSeq. Multiplex PCR with BIOMED2 TRB-A/B primer pools was used to amplify TRB rearrangements. TCRdb itself trimmed the public reads at Q25 with fastp, ran MiXCR and retained productive beta chains. Identical CDR3 proteins give one entry, which carries the most common genes and DNA. For this sample there are around 11,000 distinct CDR3 sequences; about 30% appear just once. In total, the top ten clones hold 14% of the sample. What was sequenced was blood. The receptors were sampled from a human donor with active COVID-19.

This clonotype was observed a handful of times. The J gene is TRBJ2-3, the V gene TRBV24-1, with 13 bases identical to TRBD2. Germline V gene data show CDR1 as KGHDR and CDR2 as SFDVKD. CDR3 length: 17 residues. The trim removed 3 bases at V and 6 bases at J, leaving 8 bases unmatched. The CDR3 spells CATSDAGTSGERDTQYF. The CDR3 bases are TGTGCCACCAGTGATGCGGGGACTAGCGGGGAGCGGGATACGCAGTATTTT.

CDR3 sequence reads: CASSKSLGSTDTQYF. The CDR3 DNA sequence: TGTGCCAGCAGCAAATCACTAGGGAGCACAGATACGCAGTATTTT. J is TRBJ2-3 and V is TRBV12-3 or TRBV12-4; perhaps TRBD2 as D (5 bases). The CDR3 has 15 amino acids. The germline V and J ends were trimmed by 6 bases and 0 bases, with 13 bases remaining between them.

A single count supports this clonotype. The gene calls are TRBV20-1 and TRBJ2-7, with 12 bases lining up with TRBD2. Germline values: CDR1 DFQATT, CDR2 SNEGSKA (reference sequence). V lost 3 bases, J lost 4 bases, and 1 base stayed unmatched. CDR3 length equals 13 residues. The CDR3 protein is CSARTSGGYEQYF. The CDR3 nucleotides are TGCAGTGCTAGGACTAGCGGGGGTTACGAGCAGTACTTC.

By share, this clonotype ranks as medium-sized (0.01 to 0.1%). The chain recombines TRBV6-5 with TRBJ2-7; tentatively, D is TRBD1 (5 bases). CDR3 length: 15 amino acids. Germline V gene sequence: CDR1 MNHEY, CDR2 SVGAGI. Trimming left V 0 bases short and J 2 bases short, with 11 bases between. In DNA form, the CDR3 reads TGTGCCAGCAGTTACTCGACAGCCTATCCCTACGAGCAGTACTTC. It specifies CASSYSTAYPYEQYF.

This rearrangement joins TRBV7-4 to TRBJ1-3; possible D gene TRBD1, 6 bases. Germline V CDR1 and CDR2: SGHVT, SQSDAQ. Trimming left V 6 bases short and J 0 bases short, with 18 bases between. This CDR3 comprises 17 residues. CDR3 bases: TGTGCCAGCAGTCTTATGACAGGACCTCTCTCTGGAAACACCATATATTTT. This codes for CASSLMTGPLSGNTIYF.

This clonotype has more than one count but fewer than ten. The CDR3 DNA reads TGTGCCAGCAGTTTATCGGTCTCTGGGGCCAACGTCCTGACTTTC. This codes for CASSLSVSGANVLTF. V is TRBV27 and J is TRBJ2-6, with unresolved D. Germline V lookup: CDR1 MNHEY, CDR2 SMNVEV (reference sequence). The CDR3 sequence is 15 residues long. V dropped 0 bases and J dropped 0 bases, with 3 bases sitting between them. Full variable domain (outside the CDR3, taken from reference TRBV27 and TRBJ2-6): EAQVTQNPRYLITVTGKKLTVTCSQNMNHEYMSWYRQDPGLGLRQIYYSMNVEVTDKGDVPEGYKVSRKEKRNFPLILESPSPNQTSLYFCASSLSVSGANVLTFGAGSRLTVL.

This clonotype qualifies as medium-sized. The chain couples TRBV15 to TRBJ2-5; D is ambiguous. The germline V gene has CDR1 LNHNV and CDR2 YYDKDF (reference sequence). There are 15 residues in the CDR3. Trimming shortened V by 2 bases and J by 3 bases, and 13 bases separated the two germline ends. The CDR3: CATSRSTRTEETQYF. Here the CDR3 DNA reads TGTGCCACCAGCAGATCTACACGAACTGAAGAGACCCAGTACTTC.

A few counts support this clonotype. The rearrangement joins TRBV27 to TRBJ1-6, with D perhaps TRBD1 (6 bases). This CDR3 region has 16 residues. Trimming removed 3 bases from V and 7 bases from J, with 16 bases in between. In germline, CDR1 is MNHEY, CDR2 SMNVEV (reference sequence). This CDR3 reads CASSFGRVGQNSPLHF. Here the CDR3 DNA reads TGTGCCAGCAGTTTCGGCCGCGTCGGACAGAATTCACCCCTCCACTTT.

By sample fraction, this clonotype is medium-sized. The chain couples TRBV27 to TRBJ2-7; TRBD1 matches 7 bases. The CDR3 extends over 14 amino acids. V shed 4 bases and J 1 base; nucleotides not matched to a gene: 4. In germline, CDR1 is MNHEY, CDR2 SMNVEV (reference sequence). The CDR3 DNA reads as TGTGCCAGCAGTTCTCCGGGACAGTCCTACGAGCAGTACTTC. This encodes CASSSPGQSYEQYF.

CDR3 sequence: CATSRGRPQETQYF. The CDR3 nucleotides are TGTGCCACCAGCAGAGGTAGACCCCAAGAGACCCAGTACTTC. The genes are TRBV15 and TRBJ2-5, with unresolved D. V was clipped by 1 base and J by 1 base, with 7 bases between them. Germline V gives CDR1 LNHNV, CDR2 YYDKDF (reference sequence). The CDR3 sequence is 14 residues long.

The chain recombines TRBV20-1 with TRBJ2-5, with 15 bases identical to TRBD2. The CDR3 runs 17 residues. Germline lookup yields CDR1 DFQATT and CDR2 SNEGSKA (reference sequence). The V gene end was trimmed by 5 bases and the J gene end by 5 bases; junction bases not matched to a gene: 12. The CDR3 reads CSAWTSGGGGVEETQYF. CDR3 nucleotides: TGCAGTGCTTGGACTAGCGGGGGGGGAGGTGTCGAGGAGACCCAGTACTTC.

There are a few counts of this clonotype. The chain recombines TRBV18 with TRBJ1-6, with 9 bases identical to TRBD1. The V segment lost 3 bases and the J segment 6 bases; nucleotides outside the gene matches: 0. The CDR3 loop spans 14 amino acids. Germline-derived CDR1 and CDR2 are KGHSH and LQKENI. The CDR3 sequence: CASSPTGGNSPLHF. CDR3 sequence (DNA): TGTGCCAGCTCACCGACAGGGGGTAATTCACCCCTCCACTTT.

This clonotype was observed a single time. Since a much larger clone is just one base distant, this may be a read error. V usage is TRBV6-5 and J usage is TRBJ2-3; 7 positions agree with TRBD1. Germline CDR1 is MNHEY and CDR2 is SVGAGI. V was clipped by 2 bases and J by 2 bases; unmatched bases: 1. This CDR3 spans 14 amino acids. The CDR3 DNA follows: TGTGCCAGCAGTTACACAGGGGTCACAGATACGCAGTATTTT. It yields the protein CASSYTGVTDTQYF.

Only a few counts were recorded for this clonotype. The chain carries TRBV5-6 and TRBJ1-6, with D possibly TRBD1 on 5 matching bases. The CDR3 is 16 residues long. Between the trimmed V and J ends, which lost 1 base and 9 bases, there was a span of 17 bases. The germline CDR1 and CDR2 sequences are SGHDT and YYEEEE. CDR3 region: CASSLFGTQGSSPLHF. CDR3 nucleotides: TGTGCCAGCAGCTTGTTCGGGACCCAGGGTAGTTCACCCCTCCACTTT. The variable domain in full, with the rest retrieved from reference TRBV5-6 and TRBJ1-6, is DAGVTQSPTHLIKTRGQQVTLRCSPKSGHDTVSWYQQALGQGPQFIFQYYEEEERQRGNFPDRFSGHQFPNYSSELNVNALLLGDSALYLCASSLFGTQGSSPLHFGNGTRLTVT.

This clonotype has only a few counts. This chain joins TRBV5-1 and TRBJ2-3, with 8 bases that match TRBD2. Germline V gene sequence: CDR1 SGHRS, CDR2 YFSETQ. CDR3 length: 16 residues. With 4 bases clipped from V and 5 bases from J, the junction kept 12 bases outside the gene matches. The CDR3 region has the DNA TGCGCCAGCAGCCCCACTAGTCGGGGGGGGATAGATACGCAGTATTTT. It specifies CASSPTSRGGIDTQYF.

The chain combines TRBV18 with TRBJ1-5; 7 nucleotides align to TRBD1. Germline-derived CDR1 and CDR2 are KGHSH and LQKENI. V shed 2 bases and J 3 bases; nucleotides not matched to a gene: 4. This CDR3 spans 15 amino acids. Written as DNA, the CDR3 is TGTGCCAGCTCACCAACAGGGGTGGCCAATCAGCCCCAGCATTTT. Protein: CASSPTGVANQPQHF.

This clonotype is judged medium-sized. This chain joins TRBV19 and TRBJ1-5; no definite D call. CDR1 LNHDA and CDR2 SQIVND come from the germline V gene (reference sequence). V was pared by 2 bases and J by 2 bases, with 10 bases between. The CDR3 contains 15 residues. The CDR3 coding sequence is TGTGCCAGTAGTATATGGGATTCGGGCAATCAGCCCCAGCATTTT. It is translated as CASSIWDSGNQPQHF. Full variable domain (outside the CDR3, taken from reference TRBV19 and TRBJ1-5): DGGITQSPKYLFRKEGQNVTLSCEQNLNHDAMYWYRQDPGQGLRLIYYSQIVNDFQKGDIAEGYSVSREKKESFPLTVTSAQKNPTAFYLCASSIWDSGNQPQHFGDGTRLSIL.

A few counts support this clonotype. The V call is TRBV6-6, the J call TRBJ1-6; no reliable D call. Germline loops: CDR1 MNHNY, CDR2 SVGAGI (reference sequence). CDR3 length: 15 amino acids. The V gene lost 5 bases and the J gene lost 10 bases, with 18 bases spanning the gap. Written as DNA, the CDR3 is TGTGCCAGCAGTCCTACACAACCGCCGGAATCACCCCTCCACTTT. Translating it yields CASSPTQPPESPLHF.

This clonotype was detected only a few times. This rearrangement joins TRBV6-2 or TRBV6-3 to TRBJ1-5; D possibly corresponds to TRBD1 (5 bases). The V gene lost 2 bases and the J gene lost 2 bases, with 10 bases spanning the gap. Germline V lookup: CDR1 MNHEY, CDR2 SVGEGT. CDR3 length: 15 residues. As DNA, the CDR3 is TGTGCCAGCAGTTACGGGGGTGCAGGCAATCAGCCCCAGCATTTT. This gives the protein CASSYGGAGNQPQHF.

Concerning this clonotype: The conserved final phenylalanine or tryptophan is absent from the CDR3, which likely points to a read error. The chain employs TRBV12-3 or TRBV12-4 and TRBJ1-4; D not certain. The CDR3 totals 12 residues. The CDR3 region has the DNA TGTGCAAGCAGTTTAGACGGAGGGAAACTGTTTATT. It yields the protein CASSLDGGKLFI.

A few counts support this clonotype. The rearrangement uses TRBV7-9 and TRBJ2-7, with D perhaps assigned TRBD1 or TRBD2 (5 bases each). V lost 2 bases to trimming and J lost 10 bases, with 9 bases between them. The CDR3 length is 11 residues. CDR1 SEHNR and CDR2 FQNEAQ come from the germline V gene (reference sequence). CDR3 DNA sequence: TGTGCCAGCAGCTTAAGGGACCGACAGTACTTC. Translation gives CASSLRDRQYF.

The chain couples TRBV11-2 to TRBJ2-3; tentatively, D is TRBD2 (7 bases). V dropped 6 bases and J dropped 1 base, with 8 bases sitting between them. Germline V gives CDR1 SGHAT, CDR2 FQNNGV. This CDR3 comprises 13 residues. This CDR3 is CASRGGRTDTQYF. The CDR3 DNA is TGTGCCAGCAGGGGGGGGCGCACAGATACGCAGTATTTT.